This T cell receptor (beta chain) was profiled in a study of cytomegalovirus exposure and HLA in healthy donors. This clone was picked up one time. The target antigen is unknown. Researchers ran the PCR with 60 Vbeta and 13 Jbeta primers. TCRdb keeps only in-frame clones here, not all; method: immunoSEQ multiplex PCR. The sample consists of 150,000 to 200,000 clones, 80% of them appearing once. Germline V gives CDR1 SGDLS, CDR2 YYNGEE. The junction had 9 bases not matched to a gene; V was cut back by 4 bases and J by 0 bases. The CDR3 contains 16 residues. Study conclusions and caveats: Researchers reported that a few CMV-associated chains were confirmed in vitro as CMV antigen-specific. Whilst most TCR sequences proved rare, a subset of public TCRs occurred across many donors. Among the sequence variants, a highly shared cluster was likely an artifact of sequencing.

Source material: PBMCs. This clonotype was sampled from a woman in her 50s in good health and CMV-seronegative. The chain has TRBV9 and TRBJ1-2; 7 positions match TRBD1. The CDR3 bases are TGTGCCAGCAGCTCGTCCGGCAGGGGGGCTAACTATGGCTACACCTTC. This gives the protein CASSSSGRGANYGYTF.